One sample yielded the 29 T cell receptor beta chains listed below, sequenced in a study of response to subunit inactivated influenza vaccine. MiXCR was run by TCRdb on the RT-PCR reads, yielding one entry per CDR3 protein. The repertoire holds around 480,000 distinct CDR3 sequences, with 16% as singletons. The sequencing here drew on CD4+ T cells sorted from PBMCs, taken approximately 25 months after vaccination. These receptors all come from a man between 50 and 69 years old who received an inactivated influenza vaccine.

The rearrangement joins TRBV11-1 to TRBJ2-2; D may correspond to TRBD1 or TRBD2 (5 bases each). CDR1 and CDR2 from the germline V gene are SGHAT and FQDESV (reference sequence). The CDR3 loop spans 16 amino acids. Trimming removed 5 bases at V and 6 bases at J, with 19 bases between. The CDR3: CASSPRDQRGAGELFF. Here the CDR3 DNA reads TGTGCCAGCAGCCCCCGGGACCAGAGGGGCGCCGGGGAGCTGTTTTTT.

A remark on this clonotype: The junction differs from germline at one of its ends, possibly a read error. The rearrangement links TRBV9 to TRBJ2-3; D ambiguous. The CDR3 loop spans 14 amino acids. The germline gives CDR1 SGDLS, CDR2 YYNGEE. The CDR3 DNA sequence: TGTGCCAGCAGCGCTATACCAAAAACAGATGCGCAGTATTTT. It codes for CASSAIPKTDAQYF.

The rearrangement joins TRBV15 to TRBJ2-3, with 14 bases lining up with TRBD2. Germline trimming cut 0 bases from V and 11 bases from J; bases unmatched to any gene: 7. The CDR3 totals 16 residues. Germline CDR1 reads LNHNV; CDR2 reads YYDKDF (reference sequence). CDR3 sequence: CATSRDRGTSGGLQYF. The DNA of the CDR3 is TGTGCCACCAGCAGAGATCGGGGGACTAGCGGGGGATTGCAGTATTTT.

This clonotype was counted a few times. This rearrangement joins TRBV4-2 to TRBJ2-3; D might be TRBD1 (6 bases). V was shortened by 4 bases and J by 0 bases, with 23 bases between the two germline ends. CDR1 is LGHNA, CDR2 YNFKEQ, per germline. The CDR3 contains 19 residues. The chain's CDR3 is CASSRKRMDRTSSTDTQYF. As DNA, the CDR3 is TGTGCCAGCAGCCGAAAGAGGATGGACAGAACTTCTAGCACAGATACGCAGTATTTT.

The sample holds a few counts of this clonotype. This chain links TRBV20-1 with TRBJ2-5, with TRBD2 matching over 13 bases. V trimming: 5 bases; J trimming: 4 bases; junction bases outside the gene matches: 10. The CDR3 consists of 16 residues. Germline V lookup: CDR1 DFQATT, CDR2 SNEGSKA (reference sequence). The CDR3 here is CSALGTSGASSETQYF. The CDR3 region has the DNA TGCAGTGCTTTAGGGACTAGCGGGGCGTCATCAGAGACCCAGTACTTC.

This clonotype was observed at least ten times. This chain uses TRBV4-1 with TRBJ1-1, with D possibly matching TRBD1 (5 bases). Per the germline V gene, CDR1 is MGHRA and CDR2 is YSYEKL. The CDR3 extends over 13 amino acids. Deletions cut 3 bases from V and 1 base from J, with 6 bases between. CDR3 bases: TGCGCCAGCAGCCAGGGGACGAACACTGAAGCTTTCTTT. Protein sequence: CASSQGTNTEAFF.

The V call is TRBV4-1, the J call TRBJ2-5, with D possibly TRBD1 on 5 matching bases. CDR3 length equals 14 residues. V gave up 3 bases and J gave up 1 base, with 9 bases separating them. Germline CDR1 reads MGHRA; CDR2 reads YSYEKL. CDR3 sequence reads: CASSQPTVQETQYF. DNA of the CDR3: TGCGCCAGCAGCCAGCCGACAGTCCAAGAGACCCAGTACTTC.

This clonotype was recorded at least ten times. The chain combines TRBV20-1 with TRBJ2-7; TRBD2 aligns across 13 bases. The CDR3 consists of 14 residues. Germline loops: CDR1 DFQATT, CDR2 SNEGSKA (reference sequence). The trim removed 6 bases at V and 1 base at J, leaving 3 bases unmatched. The CDR3 DNA is TGCAGTGCAAAGGGACTAGCGGGGTCCTACGAGCAGTACTTC. As protein: CSAKGLAGSYEQYF.

The chain employs TRBV20-1 and TRBJ2-1, with 11 nucleotides matching TRBD2. V was pared by 0 bases and J by 3 bases, with 7 bases of the junction left unmatched. The germline gives CDR1 DFQATT, CDR2 SNEGSKA (reference sequence). The CDR3 is made up of 17 amino acids. CDR3 in DNA: TGCAGTGCTAGAGATCTGACTAGCGGGAATTACTACAATGAGCAGTTCTTC. Residues: CSARDLTSGNYYNEQFF.

The chain joins TRBV11-2 to TRBJ2-1, with a possible D match to TRBD1 (5 bases). Germline V gene data show CDR1 as SGHAT and CDR2 as FQNNGV. Trimming pared 2 bases from V and 5 bases from J, leaving 13 bases between. This CDR3 comprises 15 residues. The CDR3 nucleotides read TGTGCCAGCAGCTTAACTACAGGTCCCAACAATGAGCAGTTCTTC. As protein: CASSLTTGPNNEQFF.

This clonotype is medium-sized in the sample. The rearrangement links TRBV29-1 to TRBJ2-7, with TRBD1 matching 7 bases. The J segment lost 1 base and the V segment lost 3 bases, leaving 3 bases of the junction unmatched. Germline V gene lookup returns CDR1 SQVTM and CDR2 ANQGSEA. CDR3 length: 13 amino acids. The DNA of the CDR3 is TGCAGCGTTGATCAGGGGGAGTCCTACGAGCAGTACTTC. It specifies CSVDQGESYEQYF.

J is TRBJ1-4 and V is TRBV25-1; D call uncertain. From germline, CDR1 is MGHDK and CDR2 SYGVNS. CDR3 length: 13 residues. V lost 2 bases and J 7 bases, leaving 8 bases between the germline ends. CDR3 amino acids: CASSESLGEKLFF. In DNA form, the CDR3 reads TGTGCCAGCAGTGAAAGTCTAGGTGAAAAACTGTTTTTT. Variable domain in full (rest from reference TRBV25-1 and TRBJ1-4): EADIYQTPRYLVIGTGKKITLECSQTMGHDKMYWYQQDPGMELHLIHYSYGVNSTEKGDLSSESTVSRIRTEHFPLTLESARPSHTSQYLCASSESLGEKLFFGSGTQLSVL.

This clonotype has only a few counts. The V gene is TRBV6-1, the J gene TRBJ2-1, with a tentative D call TRBD1 (6 bases). The CDR3 spans 15 residues. V was pared by 6 bases and J by 8 bases, with 20 bases between. Germline CDR1 and CDR2: MNHNS and SASEGT. The CDR3 DNA is TGTGCCAGCAGAGACGGACAGAAATTTGCCCATGAGCAGTTCTTC. Protein product: CASRDGQKFAHEQFF.

This clonotype showed up just a few times. The rearrangement uses TRBV3-1 and TRBJ2-1; D gene unclear. Germline V CDR1 and CDR2: LGHDT, YNNKEL (reference sequence). CDR3 length equals 12 residues. Trimming shortened V by 1 base and J by 6 bases, and 4 bases separated the two germline ends. The CDR3 sequence: CASSQVPNEQFF. DNA for the CDR3: TGTGCCAGCAGCCAAGTTCCCAATGAGCAGTTCTTC.

The V call is TRBV29-1, the J call TRBJ2-3; 14 bases are shared with TRBD2. The V and J ends lost 2 bases and 7 bases, in that order; junction bases with no gene match: 5. CDR3 size: 15 residues. In germline, CDR1 is SQVTM, CDR2 ANQGSEA. As DNA, the CDR3 is TGCAGCGTTGAATTGGGACTAGCGGGAGCCTATACGCAGTATTTT. Protein product: CSVELGLAGAYTQYF.

This clonotype appeared many times. The chain carries TRBV12-3 or TRBV12-4 and TRBJ2-1, with 11 bases aligning to TRBD2. The junction had 5 bases not matched to a gene; V was cut back by 1 base and J by 0 bases. The CDR3 totals 18 residues. Here the CDR3 DNA reads TGTGCCAGCAGTTTAGGAGTAGCGGGGGGGAGCTCCTACAATGAGCAGTTCTTC. Translating gives CASSLGVAGGSSYNEQFF.

This chain uses TRBV20-1 with TRBJ2-5; 10 bases line up with TRBD1. The CDR3 has 14 residues. Unmatched junction bases numbered 9, after V lost 6 bases and J lost 5 bases. The germline CDR1 and CDR2 sequences are DFQATT and SNEGSKA (reference sequence). The CDR3: CSASSTGGRETQYF. The CDR3, as DNA: TGCAGTGCCTCTTCGACAGGGGGCAGGGAGACCCAGTACTTC.

The rearrangement joins TRBV4-1 to TRBJ2-4; D is ambiguous. V dropped 8 bases and J dropped 9 bases, with 11 bases sitting between them. CDR1 MGHRA and CDR2 YSYEKL come from the germline V gene. The CDR3 contains 11 residues. CDR3 DNA: TGCGCCAGCGTGGGTTATGGCATTCAGTACTTC. Translation: CASVGYGIQYF.

The V gene is TRBV6-5, the J gene TRBJ2-1; D might be TRBD2 (6 bases). The germline gives CDR1 MNHEY, CDR2 SVGAGI. This CDR3 region has 16 residues. Trimming stripped 1 base from V and 1 base from J, with 11 bases between. The CDR3 spells CASSYWPSESYNEQFF. Here the CDR3 DNA reads TGTGCCAGCAGTTACTGGCCTAGCGAATCCTACAATGAGCAGTTCTTC.

This chain uses TRBV10-3 with TRBJ1-2; D is unresolved. Trimming removed 3 bases from V and 0 bases from J, with 5 bases in between. The CDR3 loop spans 13 amino acids. Germline lookup yields CDR1 ENHRY and CDR2 SYGVKD. CDR3 amino acids: CAISETANYGYTF. CDR3 DNA: TGTGCCATCAGTGAAACAGCTAACTATGGCTACACCTTC.

The rearrangement joins TRBV12-3 or TRBV12-4 to TRBJ2-7, with D perhaps matching TRBD1 (7 bases). The CDR3 loop spans 15 amino acids. Between the trimmed V and J ends, which lost 4 bases and 5 bases, there was a span of 18 bases. This chain's CDR3 is CASSSRQGGLDEQYF. The CDR3 DNA sequence: TGTGCCAGCAGTTCAAGACAGGGAGGTCTCGACGAGCAGTACTTC.

The V gene is TRBV28, the J gene TRBJ1-2, with a tentative D call TRBD1 (5 bases). The CDR3 is 14 residues long. V shed 2 bases and J shed 0 bases, with 7 bases lying between them. Germline V lookup: CDR1 MDHEN, CDR2 SYDVKM. This CDR3 is CASSLEGPNYGYTF. The CDR3 region has the DNA TGTGCCAGCAGTTTAGAGGGGCCTAACTATGGCTACACCTTC.

The chain recombines TRBV10-3 with TRBJ1-2; the D gene is possibly TRBD1 (5 bases). The CDR3 covers 13 residues. Trimming shortened V by 3 bases and J by 6 bases, and 11 bases separated the two germline ends. Per the germline V gene, CDR1 is ENHRY and CDR2 is SYGVKD. The DNA for the CDR3 is TGTGCCATCAGTGAAGACAGACCTCATGGCTACACCTTC. The encoded protein is CAISEDRPHGYTF.

The table lists this clonotype with a few counts. This chain links TRBV7-3 with TRBJ2-7, with D possibly being TRBD2 (7 bases). The germline V gene encodes CDR1 SGHTA and CDR2 FQGTGA. The V gene lost 8 bases and the J gene lost 7 bases, with 27 bases spanning the gap. The CDR3 extends over 16 amino acids. CDR3 bases: TGTGCCAGCGACCCTGACAAGAGGGGGGGTACGCGGGAGCAGTACTTC. It encodes CASDPDKRGGTREQYF.

The chain has TRBV4-3 and TRBJ2-7, with D possibly matching TRBD2 (5 bases). This CDR3 comprises 14 residues. With 1 base removed from V and 0 bases from J, the gap between germline ends came to 7 bases. The germline CDR1 and CDR2 sequences are LGHNA and YSLEER. The CDR3 loop reads CASSQVGDSYEQYF. CDR3 nucleotides: TGCGCCAGCAGCCAAGTCGGGGACTCCTACGAGCAGTACTTC.

V and J are TRBV9 and TRBJ2-3; 8 nucleotides line up with TRBD2. V shed 3 bases and J 2 bases; nucleotides not matched to a gene: 2. Germline CDR1 SGDLS, CDR2 YYNGEE. CDR3 length: 14 residues. This CDR3 reads CASSETSVTDTQYF. The CDR3 DNA reads as TGTGCCAGCAGCGAGACTAGCGTCACAGATACGCAGTATTTT.

The chain links TRBV20-1 to TRBJ2-3, with TRBD2 identical over 11 bases. The CDR3 is made up of 15 amino acids. Germline V gene lookup returns CDR1 DFQATT and CDR2 SNEGSKA (reference sequence). V trimming: 3 bases; J trimming: 4 bases; junction bases outside the gene matches: 6. The CDR3 DNA follows: TGCAGTGCTAGTAGTCTAGCGGGAGGAGCAGATACGCAGTATTTT. It specifies CSASSLAGGADTQYF.

In this sample, this clonotype turned up a few times. The chain carries TRBV6-5 and TRBJ1-2; D is uncertain. The CDR3 is made up of 14 amino acids. In germline, CDR1 is MNHEY, CDR2 SVGAGI. V lost 4 bases to trimming and J lost 4 bases, with 13 bases between them. Here the CDR3 reads CASSLGNSGYGYTF. The CDR3 nucleotides are TGTGCCAGCAGTTTGGGTAATAGCGGCTATGGCTACACCTTC.

CDR3 residues: CASSYRVDEKLFF. CDR3 bases: TGTGCCAGCAGCTACAGGGTGGACGAAAAACTGTTTTTT. J is TRBJ1-4 and V is TRBV5-6, with a weak D call TRBD1 (6 bases). Trimming stripped 3 bases from V and 8 bases from J, with 11 bases between. CDR1 is SGHDT, CDR2 YYEEEE, per germline. This CDR3 is built from 13 residues.